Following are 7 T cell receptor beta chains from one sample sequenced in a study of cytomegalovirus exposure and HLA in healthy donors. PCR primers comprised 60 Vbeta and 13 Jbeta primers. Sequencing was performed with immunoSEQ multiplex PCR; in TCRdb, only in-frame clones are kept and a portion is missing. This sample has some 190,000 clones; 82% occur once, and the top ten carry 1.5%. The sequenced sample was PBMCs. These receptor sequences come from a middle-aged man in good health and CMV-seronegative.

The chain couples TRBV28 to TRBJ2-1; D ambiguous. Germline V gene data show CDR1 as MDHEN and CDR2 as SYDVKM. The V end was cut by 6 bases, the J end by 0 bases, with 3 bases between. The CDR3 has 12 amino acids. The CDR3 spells CASSLSYNEQFF. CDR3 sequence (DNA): TGTGCCAGCAGCCTCTCCTACAATGAGCAGTTCTTC.

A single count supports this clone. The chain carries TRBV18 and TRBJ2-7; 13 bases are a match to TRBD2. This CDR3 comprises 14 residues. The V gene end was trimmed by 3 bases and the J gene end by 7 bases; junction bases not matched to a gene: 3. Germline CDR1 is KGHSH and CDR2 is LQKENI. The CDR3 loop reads CASSPGLAGAEQYF. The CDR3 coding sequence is TGTGCCAGCTCACCTGGACTAGCGGGAGCGGAGCAGTACTTC. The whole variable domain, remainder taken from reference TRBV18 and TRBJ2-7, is NAGVMQNPRHLVRRRGQEARLRCSPMKGHSHVYWYRQLPEEGLKFMVYLQKENIIDESGMPKERFSAEFPKEGPSILRIQQVVRGDSAAYFCASSPGLAGAEQYFGPGTRLTVT.

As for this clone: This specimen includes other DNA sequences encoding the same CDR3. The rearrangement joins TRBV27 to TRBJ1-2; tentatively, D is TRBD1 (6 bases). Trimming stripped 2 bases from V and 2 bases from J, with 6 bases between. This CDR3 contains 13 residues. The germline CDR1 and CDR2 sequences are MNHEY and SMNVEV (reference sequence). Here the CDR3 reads CASSLQGNYGYTF. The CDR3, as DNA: TGTGCCAGCAGTTTACAGGGGAACTATGGCTACACCTTC.

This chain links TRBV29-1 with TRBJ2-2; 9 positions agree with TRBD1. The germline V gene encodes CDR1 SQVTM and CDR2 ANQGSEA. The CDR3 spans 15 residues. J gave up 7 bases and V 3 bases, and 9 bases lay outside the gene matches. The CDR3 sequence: CSVDVPGQGYGELFF. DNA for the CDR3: TGCAGCGTTGACGTTCCGGGACAGGGATACGGGGAGCTGTTTTTT.

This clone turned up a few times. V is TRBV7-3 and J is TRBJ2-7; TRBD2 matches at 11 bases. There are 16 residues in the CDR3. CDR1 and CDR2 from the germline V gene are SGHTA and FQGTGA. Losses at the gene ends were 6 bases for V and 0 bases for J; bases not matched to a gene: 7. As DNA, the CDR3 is TGTGCCAGCAGTCCTGATAGCGGGGGGGCCTCCTACGAGCAGTACTTC. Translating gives CASSPDSGGASYEQYF.

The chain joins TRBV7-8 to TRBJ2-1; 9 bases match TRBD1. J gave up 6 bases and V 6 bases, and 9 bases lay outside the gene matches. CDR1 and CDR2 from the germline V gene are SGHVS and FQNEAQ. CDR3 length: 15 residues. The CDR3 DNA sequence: TGTGCCAGCAGTTTTTTACAGGGGGCGGGCAATGAGCAGTTCTTC. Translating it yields CASSFLQGAGNEQFF. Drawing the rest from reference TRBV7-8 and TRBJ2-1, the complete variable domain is GAGVSQSPRYKVAKRGQDVALRCDPISGHVSLFWYQQALGQGPEFLTYFQNEAQLDKSGLPSDRFFAERPEGSVSTLKIQRTQQEDSAVYLCASSFLQGAGNEQFFGPGTRLTVL.

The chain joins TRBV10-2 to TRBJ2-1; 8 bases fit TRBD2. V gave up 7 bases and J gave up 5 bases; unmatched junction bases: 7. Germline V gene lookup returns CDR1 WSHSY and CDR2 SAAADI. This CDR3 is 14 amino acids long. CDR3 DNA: TGCGCCAGCACCCCCAGCGGGAGTAACAATGAGCAGTTCTTC. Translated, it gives CASTPSGSNNEQFF.